The 20 T cell receptor beta chains below all came from one sample that was sequenced in a study of PD-1 blockade in classical Hodgkin lymphoma. Time point described: newly diagnosed, previously untreated cHL patient sample. Here immunoSEQ multiplex PCR was the method, and the copy in TCRdb shows in-frame clones only, minus some. The sample shows approximately 70,000 clones, over 85% of them seen only once. The sample taken for sequencing was peripheral blood mononuclear cells (PBMCs). Receptors were obtained from a human donor with classical Hodgkin lymphoma.

The V call is TRBV5-1, the J call TRBJ1-2; D gene ambiguous. The CDR3 has 14 amino acids. Trimming removed 0 bases from V and 2 bases from J, with 8 bases in between. Germline loops: CDR1 SGHRS, CDR2 YFSETQ. Written as DNA, the CDR3 is TGCGCCAGCAGCTTGGCCGCGGAGAACTATGGCTACACCTTC. Its protein product is CASSLAAENYGYTF. Full variable domain (missing parts from reference TRBV5-1 and TRBJ1-2): KAGVTQTPRYLIKTRGQQVTLSCSPISGHRSVSWYQQTPGQGLQFLFEYFSETQRNKGNFPGRFSGRQFSNSRSEMNVSTLELGDSALYLCASSLAAENYGYTFGSGTRLTVV.

CDR3 in amino acids: CASSQGGKHGYTF. The CDR3 DNA is TGTGCCAGCAGCCAGGGGGGAAAACATGGCTACACCTTC. This sequence joins TRBV7-9 and TRBJ1-2, with TRBD1 matching over 7 bases. The CDR3 length is 13 residues. The J segment lost 6 bases and the V segment lost 5 bases, leaving 6 bases of the junction unmatched. Germline CDR1 reads SEHNR; CDR2 reads FQNEAQ (reference sequence).

CDR3 DNA: TGTGCCAGCAGCTCGAGGGACAGGATGGATGAGCAGTTCTTC. This encodes CASSSRDRMDEQFF. The chain recombines TRBV11-3 with TRBJ2-1; 8 bases fit TRBD1. The trim removed 4 bases at V and 8 bases at J, leaving 7 bases unmatched. The CDR3 contains 14 residues. Germline-derived CDR1 and CDR2 are SGHNT and YENEEA.

The rearrangement joins TRBV7-2 to TRBJ2-6, with 12 bases that match TRBD1. Germline V CDR1 and CDR2: SGHTA, FQGNSA. V lost 5 bases, J lost 4 bases, and 9 bases stayed unmatched. CDR3 length: 18 amino acids. The CDR3 bases are TGTGCCAGCAGCGTGCCGGGACAGGGGGCGCTCGGGGCCAACGTCCTGACTTTC. It is translated as CASSVPGQGALGANVLTF. The full variable domain, in which reference TRBV7-2 and TRBJ2-6 provide the parts outside the CDR3, is GAGVSQSPSNKVTEKGKDVELRCDPISGHTALYWYRQSLGQGLEFLIYFQGNSAPDKSGLPSDRFSAERTGGSVSTLTIQRTQQEDSAVYLCASSVPGQGALGANVLTFGAGSRLTVL.

The rearrangement joins TRBV5-6 to TRBJ2-7; 7 bases line up with TRBD1. Germline lookup yields CDR1 SGHDT and CDR2 YYEEEE. J lost 3 bases, V lost 2 bases, and 5 bases had no gene match. The CDR3 totals 14 residues. The CDR3 loop reads CASSFRQGSYEQYF. The CDR3 bases are TGTGCCAGCAGCTTCCGACAGGGTAGCTACGAGCAGTACTTC. Combining the CDR3 with reference TRBV5-6 and TRBJ2-7 gives the whole variable domain DAGVTQSPTHLIKTRGQQVTLRCSPKSGHDTVSWYQQALGQGPQFIFQYYEEEERQRGNFPDRFSGHQFPNYSSELNVNALLLGDSALYLCASSFRQGSYEQYFGPGTRLTVT.

The chain carries TRBV19 and TRBJ1-5; D is possibly TRBD1 (5 bases). The length of the CDR3 is 16 residues. V lost 0 bases to trimming and J lost 11 bases, with 20 bases between them. The germline V gene encodes CDR1 LNHDA and CDR2 SQIVND (reference sequence). CDR3 in DNA: TGTGCCAGTAGTATAGATCTCGGGACGGTAGCACCGACCCAGCATTTT. Translating it yields CASSIDLGTVAPTQHF.

The rearrangement links TRBV21-1 to TRBJ1-1. TRBV21-1 constitutes a pseudogene. This CDR3 contains 16 residues. The chain's CDR3 is CASSKIWGVEGTEAFF. In DNA, the CDR3 is TGTGCCAGCAGCAAAATCTGGGGGGTGGAGGGCACTGAAGCTTTCTTT.

The chain employs TRBV5-1 and TRBJ2-5; TRBD2 matches 16 bases. CDR1 and CDR2 from the germline V gene are SGHRS and YFSETQ. V gave up 3 bases and J gave up 2 bases; unmatched junction bases: 7. The CDR3 has 18 residues. The CDR3 DNA sequence: TGCGCCAGCAGCTGGGGGACTAGCGGGAGGGCCAGTCAAGAGACCCAGTACTTC. Amino acids: CASSWGTSGRASQETQYF.

A few counts support this clone. DNA for the CDR3: TGTGCCAGCAGCCTGGACAGTGTCTATGGCTACACCTTC. This gives the protein CASSLDSVYGYTF. The chain couples TRBV11-2 to TRBJ1-2, with D tentatively TRBD1 (6 bases). There are 13 residues in the CDR3. Between the trimmed V and J ends, which lost 5 bases and 4 bases, there was a span of 11 bases. Looked up from germline, CDR1 is SGHAT and CDR2 is FQNNGV.

The V and J genes are TRBV23-1 and TRBJ2-5, with D perhaps matching TRBD1 (6 bases). TRBV23-1 qualifies as an ORF whose function is uncertain. The CDR3 sequence is 19 residues long. V lost 3 bases, J lost 1 base, and 24 bases lay in between. The CDR3 loop is CASSHPNSRPRGIQETQYF. Written as DNA, the CDR3 is TGCGCCAGCAGTCACCCCAACTCTCGACCAAGGGGGATCCAAGAGACCCAGTACTTC.

V usage is TRBV9 and J usage is TRBJ1-1; 11 bases are shared with TRBD1. Germline assignment: CDR1 SGDLS and CDR2 YYNGEE. CDR3 length equals 15 residues. J lost 4 bases, V lost 3 bases, and 5 bases had no gene match. The CDR3 protein is CASSDTGTGGTEAFF. CDR3 DNA sequence: TGTGCCAGCAGCGATACCGGGACAGGGGGCACTGAAGCTTTCTTT.

This chain links TRBV25-1 with TRBJ2-7; D is possibly TRBD1 (8 bases). V was cut by 1 base and J by 0 bases, with 13 bases left in between. The CDR3 is 16 amino acids. Germline loops: CDR1 MGHDK, CDR2 SYGVNS. The CDR3 nucleotides are TGTGCCAGCAGTGAATTGGGGGGGACAGGCTCCTACGAGCAGTACTTC. Residues: CASSELGGTGSYEQYF.

The chain combines TRBV19 with TRBJ1-5; 12 bases are shared with TRBD1. The CDR3 runs 16 residues. With V trimmed by 4 bases and J by 6 bases, 7 bases remained unmatched. Germline CDR1 reads LNHDA; CDR2 reads SQIVND (reference sequence). The CDR3, as DNA: TGTGCCAGTAGTACCCCCCGGGACAGGGGGCGTCAGCCCCAGCATTTT. Protein product: CASSTPRDRGRQPQHF.

V and J are TRBV9 and TRBJ2-7; possible D gene TRBD1, 6 bases. This CDR3 has 14 residues. CDR1 is SGDLS and CDR2 is YYNGEE in the germline V gene. Trimming removed 4 bases at V and 4 bases at J, with 15 bases between. This CDR3 reads CASSPQDRPYEQYF. CDR3 sequence (DNA): TGTGCCAGCAGCCCCCAGGACAGACCTTACGAGCAGTACTTC.

The chain couples TRBV19 to TRBJ1-5; tentatively, D is TRBD1 (5 bases). CDR3 length equals 16 residues. The ends were cut back, 2 bases at V and 2 bases at J, with 13 bases in the middle. The germline V gene has CDR1 LNHDA and CDR2 SQIVND (reference sequence). CDR3: CASSITEPGGNQPQHF. The DNA for the CDR3 is TGTGCCAGTAGTATAACCGAGCCGGGGGGCAATCAGCCCCAGCATTTT.

V and J are TRBV27 and TRBJ2-2; 7 bases match TRBD2. Looked up from germline, CDR1 is MNHEY and CDR2 is SMNVEV (reference sequence). Unmatched junction bases numbered 4, after V lost 3 bases and J lost 0 bases. The CDR3 runs to 16 residues. The CDR3 reads CASSFLAASNTGELFF. The CDR3 DNA sequence: TGTGCCAGCAGTTTTCTAGCGGCCTCGAACACCGGGGAGCTGTTTTTT.

This chain joins TRBV6-5 and TRBJ2-1; possibly TRBD1 for D (6 bases). The V gene's germline CDR1 is MNHEY and CDR2 SVGAGI. The CDR3 has 15 amino acids. The germline V and J ends were trimmed by 2 bases and 8 bases, with 16 bases remaining between them. The CDR3 is CASSYTYTAGDEQFF. The CDR3 region has the DNA TGTGCCAGCAGTTACACATACACGGCAGGGGATGAGCAGTTCTTC.

The V gene is TRBV30, the J gene TRBJ2-5, with 10 nucleotides matching TRBD2. The CDR3 extends over 15 amino acids. With V trimmed by 2 bases and J by 7 bases, 10 bases remained unmatched. The germline gives CDR1 GTSNPN, CDR2 SVGIG (reference sequence). CDR3 region: CAWSILAGGSSTQYF. In DNA, the CDR3 is TGTGCCTGGAGTATTTTAGCGGGAGGTAGCTCGACCCAGTACTTC.

The rearrangement uses TRBV6-4 and TRBJ1-1, with D hard to call. Trimming took 4 bases from V and 7 from J, leaving 13 bases between them. Germline CDR1 and CDR2: MRHNA and SNTAGT. The CDR3 length is 13 residues. The CDR3 protein is CASSVHLGGEAFF. The CDR3 DNA reads TGTGCCAGCAGTGTCCACCTCGGCGGTGAAGCTTTCTTT.

This clone appeared once. The gene calls are TRBV2 and TRBJ2-7, with 8 bases that match TRBD1. V lost 7 bases to trimming and J lost 2 bases; unmatched junction nucleotides: 4. Germline V gene sequence: CDR1 SNHLY, CDR2 FYNNEI. This CDR3 contains 13 residues. As DNA, the CDR3 is TGTGCCAGCACTGCGGACAGGGCCTACGAGCAGTACTTC. Protein: CASTADRAYEQYF.